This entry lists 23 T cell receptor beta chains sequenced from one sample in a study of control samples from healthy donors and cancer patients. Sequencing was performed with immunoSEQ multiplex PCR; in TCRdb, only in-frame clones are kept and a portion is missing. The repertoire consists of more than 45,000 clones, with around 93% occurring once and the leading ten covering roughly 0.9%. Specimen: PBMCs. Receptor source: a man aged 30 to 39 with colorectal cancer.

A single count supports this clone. Written as DNA, the CDR3 is TGTGCCACCAGTCGCAGCGGGGGGGCCTATGAGCAGTTCTTC. Its protein is CATSRSGGAYEQFF. J is TRBJ2-1 and V is TRBV24-1, with 10 bases aligning to TRBD2. Trimming cost V 6 bases and J 8 bases; bases outside gene matches: 6. This CDR3 contains 14 residues. CDR1 and CDR2 from the germline V gene are KGHDR and SFDVKD.

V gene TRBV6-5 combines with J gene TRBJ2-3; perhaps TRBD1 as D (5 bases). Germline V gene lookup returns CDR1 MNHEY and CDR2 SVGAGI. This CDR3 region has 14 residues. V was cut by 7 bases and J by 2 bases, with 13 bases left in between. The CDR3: CASMGRAYTDTQYF. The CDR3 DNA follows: TGTGCCAGCATGGGCAGGGCGTACACAGATACGCAGTATTTT.

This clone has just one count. CDR3 DNA: TGTGCCAGCAGTGACGAACGGTTGCGGAACACAGATACGCAGTATTTT. Its protein product is CASSDERLRNTDTQYF. The chain carries TRBV6-1 and TRBJ2-3; D uncertain. Trimming took 3 bases from V and 2 from J, leaving 15 bases between them. Germline CDR1 MNHNS, CDR2 SASEGT. The CDR3 covers 16 residues.

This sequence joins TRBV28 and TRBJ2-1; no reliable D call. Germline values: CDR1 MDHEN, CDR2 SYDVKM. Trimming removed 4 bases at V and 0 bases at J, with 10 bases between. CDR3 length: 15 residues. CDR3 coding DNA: TGTGCCAGCAGTTCATTAATTAGCTCCTACAATGAGCAGTTCTTC. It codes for CASSSLISSYNEQFF.

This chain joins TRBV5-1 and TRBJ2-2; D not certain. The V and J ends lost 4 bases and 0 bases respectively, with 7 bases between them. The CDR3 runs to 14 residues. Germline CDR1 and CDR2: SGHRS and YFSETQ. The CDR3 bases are TGCGCCAGCAGCGACCAAGCGAACACCGGGGAGCTGTTTTTT. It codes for CASSDQANTGELFF.

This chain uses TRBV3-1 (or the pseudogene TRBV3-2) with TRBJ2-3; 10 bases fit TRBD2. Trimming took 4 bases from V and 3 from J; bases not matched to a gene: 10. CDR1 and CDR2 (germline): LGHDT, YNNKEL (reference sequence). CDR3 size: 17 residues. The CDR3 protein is CASSRISSGGGTDTQYF. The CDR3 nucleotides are TGTGCCAGCAGCCGCATTTCTAGCGGGGGTGGGACAGATACGCAGTATTTT.

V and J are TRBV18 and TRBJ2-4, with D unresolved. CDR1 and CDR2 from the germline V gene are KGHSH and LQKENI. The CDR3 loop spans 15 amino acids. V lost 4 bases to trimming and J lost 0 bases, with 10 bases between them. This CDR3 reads CASSRNSPAKNIQYF. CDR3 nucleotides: TGTGCCAGCTCACGAAACAGCCCAGCCAAAAACATTCAGTACTTC.

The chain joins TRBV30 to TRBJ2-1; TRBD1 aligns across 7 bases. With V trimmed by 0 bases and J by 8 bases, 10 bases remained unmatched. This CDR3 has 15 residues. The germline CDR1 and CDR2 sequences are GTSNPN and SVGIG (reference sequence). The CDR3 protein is CAWSVRDRESDEQFF. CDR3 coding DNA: TGTGCCTGGAGTGTACGAGACAGGGAAAGCGATGAGCAGTTCTTC.

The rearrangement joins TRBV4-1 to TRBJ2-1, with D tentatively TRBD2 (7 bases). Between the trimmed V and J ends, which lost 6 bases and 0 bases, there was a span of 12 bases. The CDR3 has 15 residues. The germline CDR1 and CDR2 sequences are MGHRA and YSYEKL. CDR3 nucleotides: TGCGCCAGCAGTAGGGGGGGCAGCTCCTACAATGAGCAGTTCTTC. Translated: CASSRGGSSYNEQFF.

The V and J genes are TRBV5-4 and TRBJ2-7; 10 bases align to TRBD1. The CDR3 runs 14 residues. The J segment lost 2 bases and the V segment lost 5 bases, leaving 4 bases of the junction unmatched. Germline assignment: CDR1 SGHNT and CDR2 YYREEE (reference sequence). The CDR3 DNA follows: TGTGCCAGCAGTCCCGGGACAGGGGCCTACGAGCAGTACTTC. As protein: CASSPGTGAYEQYF.

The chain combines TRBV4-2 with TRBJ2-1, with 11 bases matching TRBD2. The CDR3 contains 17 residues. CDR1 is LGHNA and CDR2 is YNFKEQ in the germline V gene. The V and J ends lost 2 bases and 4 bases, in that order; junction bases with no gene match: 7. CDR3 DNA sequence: TGTGCCAGCAGCCAACTCATAGCGGGGGGGACTTACAATGAGCAGTTCTTC. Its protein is CASSQLIAGGTYNEQFF.

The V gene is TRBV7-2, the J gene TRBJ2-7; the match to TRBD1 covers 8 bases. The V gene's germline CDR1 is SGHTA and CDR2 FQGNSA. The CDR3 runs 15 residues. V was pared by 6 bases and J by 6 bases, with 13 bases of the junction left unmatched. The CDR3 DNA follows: TGTGCCAGCAGTCTAATCGGGACAGGACCACTCGAGCAGTACTTC. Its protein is CASSLIGTGPLEQYF. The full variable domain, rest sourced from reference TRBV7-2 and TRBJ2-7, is GAGVSQSPSNKVTEKGKDVELRCDPISGHTALYWYRQSLGQGLEFLIYFQGNSAPDKSGLPSDRFSAERTGGSVSTLTIQRTQQEDSAVYLCASSLIGTGPLEQYFGPGTRLTVT.

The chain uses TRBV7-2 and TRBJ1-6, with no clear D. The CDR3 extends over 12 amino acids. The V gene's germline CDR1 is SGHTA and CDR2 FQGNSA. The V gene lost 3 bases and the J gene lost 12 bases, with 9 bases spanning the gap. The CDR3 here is CASSFYTGPLHF. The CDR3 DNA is TGTGCCAGCAGCTTCTATACGGGACCCCTCCACTTT.

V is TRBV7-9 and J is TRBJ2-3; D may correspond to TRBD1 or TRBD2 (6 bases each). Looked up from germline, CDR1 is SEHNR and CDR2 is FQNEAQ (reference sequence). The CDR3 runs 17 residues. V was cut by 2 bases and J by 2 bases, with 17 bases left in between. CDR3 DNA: TGTGCCAGCAGCTTATTCGGGGGCCGTTTAGTCACAGATACGCAGTATTTT. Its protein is CASSLFGGRLVTDTQYF. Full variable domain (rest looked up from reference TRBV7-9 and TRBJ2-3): DTGVSQNPRHKITKRGQNVTFRCDPISEHNRLYWYRQTLGQGPEFLTYFQNEAQLEKSRLLSDRFSAERPKGSFSTLEIQRTEQGDSAMYLCASSLFGGRLVTDTQYFGPGTRLTVL.

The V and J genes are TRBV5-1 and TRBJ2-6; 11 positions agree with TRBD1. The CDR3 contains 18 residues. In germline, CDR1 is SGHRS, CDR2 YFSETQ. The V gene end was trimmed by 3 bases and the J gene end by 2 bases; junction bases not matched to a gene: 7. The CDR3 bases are TGCGCCAGCAGCTCGGGACAGGGGGGAGTTGCTGGGGCCAACGTCCTGACTTTC. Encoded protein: CASSSGQGGVAGANVLTF.

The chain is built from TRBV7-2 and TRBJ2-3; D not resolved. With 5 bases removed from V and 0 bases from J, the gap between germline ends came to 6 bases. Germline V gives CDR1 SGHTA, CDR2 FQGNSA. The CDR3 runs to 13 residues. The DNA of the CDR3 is TGTGCCAGCAGCACAGACAGCACAGATACGCAGTATTTT. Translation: CASSTDSTDTQYF.

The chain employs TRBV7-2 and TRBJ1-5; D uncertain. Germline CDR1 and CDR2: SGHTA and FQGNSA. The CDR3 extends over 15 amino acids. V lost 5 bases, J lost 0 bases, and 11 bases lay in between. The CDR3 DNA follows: TGTGCCAGCAGCCCCGAAATATTTAGCAATCAGCCCCAGCATTTT. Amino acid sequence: CASSPEIFSNQPQHF.

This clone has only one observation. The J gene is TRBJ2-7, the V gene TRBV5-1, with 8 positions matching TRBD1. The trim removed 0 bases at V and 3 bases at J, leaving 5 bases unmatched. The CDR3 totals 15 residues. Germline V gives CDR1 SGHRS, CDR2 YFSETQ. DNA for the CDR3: TGCGCCAGCAGCTTGGGACAGGGGTCTAACTACGAGCAGTACGTC. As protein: CASSLGQGSNYEQYV.

This CDR3 reads CAWSVYHQGNYGYTF. The CDR3, as DNA: TGTGCCTGGAGTGTATATCATCAGGGGAACTATGGCTACACCTTC. V usage is TRBV30 and J usage is TRBJ1-2, with D tentatively TRBD1 (6 bases). Germline V gene lookup returns CDR1 GTSNPN and CDR2 SVGIG (reference sequence). Trimming pared 0 bases from V and 2 bases from J, leaving 13 bases between. The CDR3 length is 15 residues.

The CDR3: CASSLGESRAEAFF. The CDR3 DNA follows: TGTGCCAGCAGCTTGGGAGAGTCACGCGCTGAAGCTTTCTTT. The rearrangement joins TRBV7-9 to TRBJ1-1, with D unclear. The ends were cut back, 3 bases at V and 6 bases at J, with 14 bases in the middle. Germline-derived CDR1 and CDR2 are SEHNR and FQNEAQ (reference sequence). The CDR3 length is 14 residues.

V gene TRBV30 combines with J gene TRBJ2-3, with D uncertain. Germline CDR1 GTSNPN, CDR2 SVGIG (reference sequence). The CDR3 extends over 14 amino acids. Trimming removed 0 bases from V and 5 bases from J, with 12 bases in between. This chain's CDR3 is CAWSVLGIEDTQYF. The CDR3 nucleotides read TGTGCCTGGAGTGTATTAGGGATAGAAGATACGCAGTATTTT.

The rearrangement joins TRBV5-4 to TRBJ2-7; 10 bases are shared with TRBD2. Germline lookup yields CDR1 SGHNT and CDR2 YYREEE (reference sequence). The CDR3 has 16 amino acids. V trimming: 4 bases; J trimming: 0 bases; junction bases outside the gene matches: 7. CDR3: CASSLLTSGSSYEQYF. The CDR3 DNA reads TGTGCCAGCAGCCTGTTGACTAGCGGGTCCTCCTACGAGCAGTACTTC.

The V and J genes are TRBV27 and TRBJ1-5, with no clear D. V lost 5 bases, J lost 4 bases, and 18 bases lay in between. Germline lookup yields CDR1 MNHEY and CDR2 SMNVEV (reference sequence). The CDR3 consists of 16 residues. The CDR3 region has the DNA TGTGCCAGCAGTCGCCTGGGTCAGAGGGAGAATCAGCCCCAGCATTTT. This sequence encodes CASSRLGQRENQPQHF.